The entry that follows covers one T cell receptor beta chain sequence. Its antigen is as yet unknown. The data derive from a study of shared clonotypes between healthy human individuals. For the study at large: Per-donor plates numbered three CD4 naive, three CD4 memory, two CD8 naive and one CD8 memory. Study-wide results and caveats: Unshared clonotypes carried lower generation probabilities than those common to all four donors.

Using immunoSEQ multiplex PCR, the repertoire was profiled, and TCRdb retains in-frame clones only, with some absent. The sample consists of roughly 760,000 clones, about 74% of them appearing once. Germline values: CDR1 SGDLS, CDR2 YYNGEE. The CDR3 is 13 residues long. V was pared by 1 base and J by 5 bases, with 9 bases between. The sequence was collected from a woman in her 30s in good health. J is TRBJ2-5 and V is TRBV9; D gene ambiguous. The specimen was memory CD4+ T cells sorted from blood. Subset defined: CD45RA-negative fraction. The CDR3 region is CASSVNFEETQYF. Here the CDR3 DNA reads TGTGCCAGCAGCGTAAATTTTGAGGAGACCCAGTACTTC.